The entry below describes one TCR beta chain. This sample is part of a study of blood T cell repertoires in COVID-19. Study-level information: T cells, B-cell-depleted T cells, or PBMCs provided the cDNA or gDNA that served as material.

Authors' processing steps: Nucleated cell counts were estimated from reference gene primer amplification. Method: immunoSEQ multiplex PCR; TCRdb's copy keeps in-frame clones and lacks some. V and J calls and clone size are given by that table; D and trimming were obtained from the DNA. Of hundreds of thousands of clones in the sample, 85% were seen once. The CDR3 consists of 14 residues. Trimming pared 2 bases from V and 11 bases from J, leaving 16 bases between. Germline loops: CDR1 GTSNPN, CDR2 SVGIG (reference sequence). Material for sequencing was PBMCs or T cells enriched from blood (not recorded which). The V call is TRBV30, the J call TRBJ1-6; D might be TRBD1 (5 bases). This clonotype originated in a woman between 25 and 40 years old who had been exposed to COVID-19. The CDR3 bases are TGTGCCTGGAGTCTAGGACGGGGCGGGGCACCCCTCCACTTT. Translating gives CAWSLGRGGAPLHF.